Below, 5 T cell receptor beta chains from the same sample are listed, as sequenced in a study of T-cell reconstitution after alpha-beta-depleted transplantation in children. A TCRbeta library incorporating unique molecular identifiers was prepared. Each CDR3 protein is one row after TCRdb ran MiXCR on the PCR reads. The sample lists hundreds of thousands of distinct CDR3 sequences; about 23% were seen once. The sequencing used PBMCs, mostly from graft donor cells, collected 360 days after TCRalphabeta/CD19-depleted stem cell transplant. Every receptor here comes from a boy under two years old who had a stem cell transplant for acute myeloid leukemia, so the T cells may come from the graft donor.

The sample holds a few counts of this clonotype. The V call is TRBV18, the J call TRBJ1-3, with D maybe TRBD1 (6 bases). Trimming removed 3 bases from V and 0 bases from J, with 12 bases in between. Germline-derived CDR1 and CDR2 are KGHSH and LQKENI. The CDR3 runs 16 residues. This chain's CDR3 is CASSPPQGSSGNTIYF. CDR3 nucleotides: TGTGCCAGCTCACCCCCACAGGGAAGCTCTGGAAACACCATATATTTT. Drawing the rest from reference TRBV18 and TRBJ1-3, the complete variable domain is NAGVMQNPRHLVRRRGQEARLRCSPMKGHSHVYWYRQLPEEGLKFMVYLQKENIIDESGMPKERFSAEFPKEGPSILRIQQVVRGDSAAYFCASSPPQGSSGNTIYFGEGSWLTVV.

CDR3 sequence reads: CSAEQGQPEAFF. The CDR3 DNA reads TGCAGTGCTGAACAGGGCCAGCCTGAAGCTTTCTTT. This chain connects TRBV20-1 to TRBJ1-1; possible D gene TRBD1, 6 bases. This CDR3 is 12 amino acids long. In germline, CDR1 is DFQATT, CDR2 SNEGSKA (reference sequence). V was cut by 5 bases and J by 6 bases, with 13 bases left in between.

The J gene is TRBJ2-1, the V gene TRBV5-1; the D is unclear. The CDR3 runs to 15 residues. CDR1 is SGHRS and CDR2 is YFSETQ in the germline V gene. V lost 3 bases and J lost 0, with 10 bases in between. The CDR3 spells CASSWSQSSYNEQFF. The CDR3 DNA follows: TGCGCCAGCAGCTGGAGTCAAAGCTCCTACAATGAGCAGTTCTTC.

This clonotype was counted a few times. V usage is TRBV18 and J usage is TRBJ1-6; 7 bases map to TRBD1. There are 16 residues in the CDR3. V dropped 3 bases and J dropped 9; count of bases not matched to a gene: 11. CDR1 and CDR2 from the germline V gene are KGHSH and LQKENI. CDR3 region: CASSPQRTGVVSPLHF. CDR3 DNA: TGTGCCAGCTCACCTCAGCGGACAGGAGTAGTTTCACCCCTCCACTTT.

This clonotype occurred many times. V gene TRBV12-3 or TRBV12-4 combines with J gene TRBJ2-1, with 8 positions matching TRBD2. V shed 6 bases, J shed 8 bases, and the junction held 15 bases outside the gene matches. The CDR3 sequence is 16 residues long. The CDR3 is CASSLGSGGPSDEQFF. As DNA, the CDR3 is TGTGCCAGCAGCCTGGGATCGGGGGGGCCCTCCGATGAGCAGTTCTTC.